The clone carrying this TCR beta chain was picked up a small number of times. Between the trimmed V and J ends, which lost 11 bases and 6 bases, there was a span of 11 bases. This CDR3 comprises 11 residues. The germline CDR1 and CDR2 sequences are ENHRY and SYGVKD. The sample comes from a study of T-cell reconstitution after alpha-beta-depleted transplantation in children. Molecular barcoding with unique molecular identifiers was used for the TCRbeta library. TCRdb ran MiXCR on the PCR reads and lists one entry per CDR3 protein. The repertoire holds hundreds of thousands of distinct CDR3 sequences, with approximately 17% as singletons.

The chain combines TRBV10-3 with TRBJ1-3; a weak D match, TRBD1 (6 bases). Source: PBMCs, mostly from graft donor cells, taken 360 days after TCRalphabeta/CD19-depleted stem cell transplant. The source is a male patient between 2 and 10 years old who had a stem cell transplant for acute lymphoblastic leukemia, so the T cells may come from the graft donor. This CDR3 is CASTGSNTIYF. DNA of the CDR3: TGTGCCTCGACAGGCTCAAACACCATATATTTT.